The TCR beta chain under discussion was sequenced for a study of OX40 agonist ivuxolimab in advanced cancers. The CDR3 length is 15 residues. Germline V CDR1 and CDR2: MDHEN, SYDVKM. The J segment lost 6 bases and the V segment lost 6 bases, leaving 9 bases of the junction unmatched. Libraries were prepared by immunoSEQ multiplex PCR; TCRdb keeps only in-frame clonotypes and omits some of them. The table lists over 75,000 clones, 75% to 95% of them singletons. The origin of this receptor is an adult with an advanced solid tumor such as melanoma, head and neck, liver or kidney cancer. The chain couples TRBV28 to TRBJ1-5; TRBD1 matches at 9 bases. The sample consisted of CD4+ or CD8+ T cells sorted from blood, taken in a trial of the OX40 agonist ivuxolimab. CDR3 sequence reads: CASRGPGQGFQPQHF. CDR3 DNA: TGTGCCAGCAGGGGTCCGGGACAGGGTTTTCAGCCCCAGCATTTT.